This T cell receptor beta chain was recorded in a study of PD-1 blockade in mismatch repair-deficient tumors. The CDR3 spans 15 residues. V lost 2 bases and J lost 0, with 7 bases in between. Germline V gene sequence: CDR1 SGHAT, CDR2 FQNNGV. Repertoires were generated with immunoSEQ multiplex PCR, while TCRdb's copy carries only in-frame clones and drops some. Of 77,000 or so clones listed, approximately 78% are singletons. V usage is TRBV11-2 and J usage is TRBJ2-2; D unresolved. This sequence originates from an adult with mismatch repair-deficient cancer. The sequencing used peripheral blood, collected 44 weeks after starting pembrolizumab. The CDR3 loop is CASSLNQANTGELFF. In DNA form, the CDR3 reads TGTGCCAGCAGCTTAAACCAAGCGAACACCGGGGAGCTGTTTTTT.